Listed below are T cell receptor beta chains from one sample, sequenced in a study of T cell repertoires in cytomegalovirus infection. In TCRdb, the reads were re-called with MiXCR into one record per CDR3 protein. The sample lists around 630,000 distinct CDR3 sequences, 24% occurring once. The sample consisted of CD8+ T cells from PBMCs. The receptors stem from a human donor in good health (CMV status not recorded). Some clones in this sample may be carry-over from other donors' samples. The CDR3 runs from the conserved cysteine through the conserved F or W. The D gene is left open where the match is weak. For some rows the clone size is stated as once, few or many, or as a class when expanded; others skip it.

>few|TRBJ2-5|.|TRBV7-9
TGTGCCAGCAGCCGGTCGGGCCAGGGTGCAGAGACCCAGTACTTC
CASSRSGQGAETQYF
>few|TRBJ2-2|.|TRBV6-5
TGTGCCAGCAGTTACTCTCCCTCTTGGGCCGGAGGGAAGAACACCGGGGAGCTGTTTTTT
CASSYSPSWAGGKNTGELFF
>.|TRBJ2-1|TRBD2|TRBV14
TGTGCCAGCAGCCAAGTGGCTAGCGGGGGGCCCTTCCAGTTCTTC
CASSQVASGGPFQFF
>many|TRBJ1-1|.|TRBV4-2
TGTGCCAGCAGCCAAGATGGTTTGAGATTTGGCACTGAAGCTTTCTTT
CASSQDGLRFGTEAFF
>.|TRBJ2-3|.|TRBV6-4
TGTGCCAGCAGTGACTCGGTAGAAGGGGACACAGATACGCAGTATTTT
CASSDSVEGDTDTQYF
>.|TRBJ1-1|TRBD1|TRBV7-6
TGTGCCAGCAGCTTTCCTAGGTCAGGGGGCATCACTGAAGCTTTCTTT
CASSFPRSGGITEAFF
>many|TRBJ2-3|.|TRBV7-6
TGTGCCAGCAGCCCTGGGACCCTCACAGATACGCAGTATTTT
CASSPGTLTDTQYF
>.|TRBJ2-2|.|TRBV6-5
TGTGCCAGCAGCCCGGGTGCCCTCCCCTCGAACACCGGGGAGCTGTTTTTT
CASSPGALPSNTGELFF
>.|TRBJ1-1|.|TRBV27
TGTGCCAGCAGGGGAGGGGGGGGGGGCATGAACACTGAAGCTTTCTTT
CASRGGGGGMNTEAFF
>many|TRBJ2-1|TRBD1|TRBV7-3
TGTGCCAGCAGCTTAAGGGGAACCGGGACAGGGTATGACAATGAGCAGTTCTTC
CASSLRGTGTGYDNEQFF
>few|TRBJ2-3|.|TRBV14
TGTGCCAGCAGCCAAGGGACTAGCACAGATACGCAGTATTTT
CASSQGTSTDTQYF
>many|TRBJ2-6|.|TRBV7-2
TGTGCCAGCAGCTTTGGGGCCAACGTCCTGACTTTC
CASSFGANVLTF